This T cell receptor beta chain derives from a study of CD8+CD57+ T cells in acquired aplastic anemia. Notes on the study in general: Patients and controls were found to share roughly 31 CD8+ CDR3 sequences. Patients versus controls showed no significant CD8+ Simpson's diversity difference.

All patients picked for sequencing had shown, by flow cytometry, an expansion of CD8+CD57+ cells. In all patients, the disease was severe acquired aplastic anemia. TCR beta VDJ and CDR3 profiling used genomic DNA as template. Via MiXCR, TCRdb re-called the reads, giving one row per CDR3 protein. The sample consists of just over 200,000 distinct CDR3 sequences, 65% of them appearing once. Concerning this clonotype: The antigen remains undetermined.

With V trimmed by 5 bases and J by 8 bases, 6 bases remained unmatched. The length of the CDR3 is 14 residues. CDR1 is SGHVS and CDR2 is FQNEAQ in the germline V gene. The rearrangement uses TRBV7-8 and TRBJ2-1; 10 bases are a match to TRBD2. The sequenced sample was sorted CD4+, CD8+, or CD8+CD57+ T cells (not recorded which) from PBMCs. This TCR was recovered from a human donor with aplastic anemia. CDR3 in DNA: TGTGCCAGCAGCCCTAGCGGGAGTGTGGATGAGCAGTTCTTC. It is translated as CASSPSGSVDEQFF.